This T cell receptor (beta chain) was recovered during a study of T cells in Graves' hyperthyroidism and ophthalmopathy. The overall study: Peripheral blood was obtained at initial diagnosis, preceding any treatment.

The CDR3 length is 16 residues. Looked up from germline, CDR1 is DFQATT and CDR2 is SNEGSKA (reference sequence). This clonotype was counted between two and nine times. Its antigen is currently unknown. The junction does not match germline at one end; this may be a read error. Study conclusions and caveats: Ophthalmopathy prediction by the model preceded onset by a median 6.5 months.

TCR beta CDR3 regions were amplified from RNA. First-round RT-PCR of the TCR CDR3 relied on the HTBI primer set. TCRdb ran MiXCR on the multiplex PCR reads and lists one entry per CDR3 protein. The sample shows some 300,000 distinct CDR3 sequences, approximately 12% of them seen only once. Input material: blood. The sequence derives from a woman younger than 45 with Graves' hyperthyroidism that later progressed to Graves' ophthalmopathy. V gene TRBV20-1 combines with J gene TRBJ2-7; 9 nucleotides agree with TRBD2. CDR3 DNA: TGCAATGCTAGGGCCTTTTTTAGCGGGAGTAGCTACGAGCAGTACTTC. Translated, it gives CNARAFFSGSSYEQYF.